These 22 T cell receptor beta chains were sequenced from one sample in a study of CD8 T cells in ankylosing spondylitis. TCRdb processed the 5' RACE reads anew with MiXCR; each CDR3 protein has one entry. The data contain about 130,000 distinct CDR3 sequences, around 7% of them singletons. The sample comprised blood, either unsorted or a sorted T cell fraction (not recorded which). These receptors all come from a male donor with ankylosing spondylitis or in good health (not recorded which).

The table lists this clonotype with many counts. The chain's CDR3 is CSVFRSQSQYF. The CDR3 DNA reads TGCAGCGTTTTTAGGAGCCAGTCCCAGTACTTC. The chain employs TRBV29-1 and TRBJ2-5; no clear D gene. The CDR3 consists of 11 residues. V was pared by 5 bases and J by 9 bases, with 13 bases between. CDR1 SQVTM and CDR2 ANQGSEA come from the germline V gene.

At least ten counts were recorded for this clonotype. V usage is TRBV7-6 and J usage is TRBJ2-7; D ambiguous. Germline CDR1 is SGHVS and CDR2 is FNYEAQ. The CDR3 consists of 15 residues. V was trimmed by 5 bases and J by 2 bases, leaving 16 bases between them. CDR3: CASSIRAGGAYEQYF. The CDR3 DNA reads TGTGCCAGCAGCATCCGGGCCGGTGGAGCCTACGAGCAGTACTTC.

This clonotype was counted many times. The chain is built from TRBV12-3 or TRBV12-4 and TRBJ2-2, with 10 bases identical to TRBD2. The trim removed 8 bases at V and 4 bases at J, leaving 16 bases unmatched. The CDR3 sequence is 18 residues long. DNA of the CDR3: TGTGCCAGCTCCCCTTTACCCTGGGCTAGCGGGAGCACCGGGGAGCTGTTTTTT. Translating gives CASSPLPWASGSTGELFF.

This clonotype was observed at least ten times. CDR3 nucleotides: TGTGCCAGCAGTTTAGGAGGGACAGGGTGGGATCAGCCCCAGCATTTT. It translates to CASSLGGTGWDQPQHF. J is TRBJ1-5 and V is TRBV12-3 or TRBV12-4, with 9 bases lining up with TRBD1. The ends lost 1 base at V and 5 bases at J; junction bases unmatched: 6. The CDR3 has 16 amino acids.

The chain links TRBV29-1 to TRBJ2-1; D is undetermined. V was pared by 7 bases and J by 3 bases, with 16 bases between. CDR1 and CDR2 from the germline V gene are SQVTM and ANQGSEA. This CDR3 comprises 14 residues. The CDR3 bases are TGCAGCGCCAATGACACTCCCTTCTACAATGAGCAGTTCTTC. It is translated as CSANDTPFYNEQFF.

This clonotype was seen only a few times. This chain connects TRBV3-1 to TRBJ1-1; D not resolved. With 0 bases removed from V and 1 base from J, the gap between germline ends came to 6 bases. The CDR3 has 14 residues. The germline CDR1 and CDR2 sequences are LGHDT and YNNKEL (reference sequence). CDR3 nucleotide sequence: TGTGCCAGCAGCCAAGATGAGCAGAACACTGAAGCTTTCTTT. Protein sequence: CASSQDEQNTEAFF. Combining the CDR3 with reference TRBV3-1 and TRBJ1-1 gives the whole variable domain DTAVSQTPKYLVTQMGNDKSIKCEQNLGHDTMYWYKQDSKKFLKIMFSYNNKELIINETVPNRFSPKSPDKAHLNLHINSLELGDSAVYFCASSQDEQNTEAFFGQGTRLTVV.

This clonotype was seen only a few times. A read error may explain this, as a much larger clone is one base away. The chain employs TRBV7-9 and TRBJ1-2; D is unresolved. Per germline, CDR1 SEHNR and CDR2 FQNEAQ (reference sequence). The CDR3 length is 14 residues. CDR3 nucleotide sequence: TGTGCCAGCAGCTTTTTGGGCCGCGGGTTTGGCTACCCCTTC. This translates into CASSFLGRGFGYPF. The full variable domain, with the rest looked up from reference TRBV7-9 and TRBJ1-2, is DTGVSQNPRHKITKRGQNVTFRCDPISEHNRLYWYRQTLGQGPEFLTYFQNEAQLEKSRLLSDRFSAERPKGSFSTLEIQRTEQGDSAMYLCASSFLGRGFGYPFGSGTRLTVV.

This clonotype came up many times. The chain joins TRBV15 to TRBJ1-1; maybe TRBD1 (6 bases). The CDR3 covers 13 residues. Trimming took 3 bases from V and 6 from J, leaving 11 bases between them. CDR1 LNHNV and CDR2 YYDKDF come from the germline V gene (reference sequence). Here the CDR3 reads CATSSSRGAEAFF. Written as DNA, the CDR3 is TGTGCCACCAGCAGCAGTAGGGGGGCTGAAGCTTTCTTT.

This clonotype was observed a few times. CDR3 bases: TGTGCCAGCAGCTCATATGGGGGAGGAAACACCGGGGAGCTGTTTTTT. This translates into CASSSYGGGNTGELFF. V usage is TRBV5-4 and J usage is TRBJ2-2; D is perhaps TRBD2 (6 bases). CDR1 SGHNT and CDR2 YYREEE come from the germline V gene (reference sequence). Trimming removed 3 bases at V and 2 bases at J, with 14 bases between. The CDR3 sequence is 16 residues long.

About this clonotype itself: This may arise from a read error, as a much more abundant clone is one base away. This chain connects TRBV5-5 to TRBJ2-3; D gene uncertain. V lost 2 bases and J lost 0, with 10 bases in between. The germline V gene encodes CDR1 SGHKS and CDR2 YYEKEE (reference sequence). The CDR3 has 15 amino acids. The CDR3, as DNA: TGTGCCAGCAGCTTTTCTCCCCACAGCACAGATACGCAGTATTTT. This gives the protein CASSFSPHSTDTQYF.

This clonotype was observed at least ten times. The V gene is TRBV20-1, the J gene TRBJ2-4; D remains unclear. Looked up from germline, CDR1 is DFQATT and CDR2 is SNEGSKA (reference sequence). Deletions cut 0 bases from V and 5 bases from J, with 20 bases between. CDR3 length: 17 residues. For the CDR3, the DNA is TGCAGTGCTAGAGATCCTTCTCTATACGCCGCCCAAAACATTCAGTACTTC. Translating it yields CSARDPSLYAAQNIQYF.

This clonotype was detected many times. V usage is TRBV12-3 or TRBV12-4 and J usage is TRBJ2-7; 8 nucleotides agree with TRBD2. The V and J ends lost 6 bases and 0 bases, in that order; junction bases with no gene match: 7. CDR3 length: 15 residues. CDR3 amino acids: CASSYSGILSYEQYF. CDR3 nucleotides: TGTGCCAGCAGCTATAGCGGGATCCTCTCCTACGAGCAGTACTTC.

This clonotype was seen repeatedly, ten times or more. The rearrangement uses TRBV6-2 or TRBV6-3 and TRBJ2-6, with D perhaps TRBD2 (5 bases). The CDR3 has 16 amino acids. V was pared by 5 bases and J by 0 bases, with 11 bases between. The germline CDR1 and CDR2 sequences are MNHEY and SVGEGT. The CDR3 DNA reads as TGTGCCAGCAGTACGGGATTCAGCTCTGGGGCCAACGTCCTGACTTTC. Protein: CASSTGFSSGANVLTF.

The rearrangement uses TRBV7-8 and TRBJ2-2; 8 nucleotides align to TRBD1. This CDR3 is built from 17 residues. CDR1 and CDR2 from the germline V gene are SGHVS and FQNEAQ. The ends lost 3 bases at V and 5 bases at J; junction bases unmatched: 11. CDR3 in DNA: TGTGCCAGCAGCTTCACGTCCCAGGGGGCTCGGACCGGGGAGCTGTTTTTT. It is translated as CASSFTSQGARTGELFF. The full variable domain, completed using reference TRBV7-8 and TRBJ2-2, is GAGVSQSPRYKVAKRGQDVALRCDPISGHVSLFWYQQALGQGPEFLTYFQNEAQLDKSGLPSDRFFAERPEGSVSTLKIQRTQQEDSAVYLCASSFTSQGARTGELFFGEGSRLTVL.

This clonotype was counted ten times or more. This rearrangement joins TRBV10-3 to TRBJ2-1; tentative D call: TRBD2 (5 bases). Per germline, CDR1 ENHRY and CDR2 SYGVKD. Between the trimmed V and J ends, which lost 0 bases and 9 bases, there was a span of 12 bases. This CDR3 comprises 14 residues. The CDR3 bases are TGTGCCATCAGTGAGTCGTTCGGGGAGTCTGAGCAGTTCTTC. It encodes CAISESFGESEQFF.

This clonotype was seen at least ten times. The V call is TRBV4-2, the J call TRBJ1-5; tentative D call: TRBD1 (5 bases). V was cut by 4 bases and J by 3 bases, with 16 bases left in between. Germline assignment: CDR1 LGHNA and CDR2 YNFKEQ. The CDR3 contains 16 residues. CDR3 nucleotide sequence: TGTGCCAGCAGCCCAGAGATGGAGGGGAACAATCAGCCCCAGCATTTT. It translates to CASSPEMEGNNQPQHF.

At least ten counts were recorded for this clonotype. The V and J genes are TRBV12-3 or TRBV12-4 and TRBJ1-1; D ambiguous. The CDR3 has 13 residues. Trimming stripped 6 bases from V and 0 bases from J, with 8 bases between. CDR3 in amino acids: CASRGLMNTEAFF. DNA of the CDR3: TGTGCCAGCAGGGGCCTCATGAACACTGAAGCTTTCTTT.

This clonotype was observed at least ten times. This chain uses TRBV15 with TRBJ1-2; D remains unclear. V lost 0 bases and J 1 base, leaving 9 bases between the germline ends. Looked up from germline, CDR1 is LNHNV and CDR2 is YYDKDF (reference sequence). This CDR3 is 15 amino acids long. CDR3 nucleotides: TGTGCCACCAGCAGAGATTGGGCGAATAACTATGGCTACACCTTC. Translating it yields CATSRDWANNYGYTF.

This clonotype was detected many times. The V and J genes are TRBV7-2 and TRBJ2-2; maybe TRBD2 (6 bases). The V gene lost 8 bases and the J gene lost 0 bases, with 7 bases spanning the gap. Germline assignment: CDR1 SGHTA and CDR2 FQGNSA. This CDR3 is built from 13 residues. CDR3 DNA sequence: TGTGCCAGCGGAGGGGCGAACACCGGGGAGCTGTTTTTT. This sequence encodes CASGGANTGELFF. The full variable domain, completed using reference TRBV7-2 and TRBJ2-2, is GAGVSQSPSNKVTEKGKDVELRCDPISGHTALYWYRQSLGQGLEFLIYFQGNSAPDKSGLPSDRFSAERTGGSVSTLTIQRTQQEDSAVYLCASGGANTGELFFGEGSRLTVL.

This clonotype has at least ten counts. As DNA, the CDR3 is TGCGCCAGCAGCTACAGACAGGGAGGTGGAGAAAAACTGTTTTTT. Translation: CASSYRQGGGEKLFF. The chain is built from TRBV5-1 and TRBJ1-4; 7 bases map to TRBD1. The V gene's germline CDR1 is SGHRS and CDR2 YFSETQ. The junction had 10 bases not matched to a gene; V was cut back by 3 bases and J by 8 bases. The CDR3 is 15 residues long.

The V call is TRBV29-1, the J call TRBJ1-1; D unresolved. With 5 bases removed from V and 1 base from J, the gap between germline ends came to 11 bases. This CDR3 comprises 13 residues. The germline V gene encodes CDR1 SQVTM and CDR2 ANQGSEA. CDR3 in DNA: TGCAGCGTTCCTTCCTCCGGGAACACTGAAGCTTTCTTT. Its protein product is CSVPSSGNTEAFF.

This clonotype has a count of ten or more. The J gene is TRBJ2-2, the V gene TRBV5-1, with D perhaps assigned TRBD1 or TRBD2 (5 bases each). The germline V and J ends were trimmed by 4 bases and 6 bases, with 10 bases remaining between them. The CDR3 covers 13 residues. Germline V lookup: CDR1 SGHRS, CDR2 YFSETQ. The CDR3: CASSTGPPGELFF. The CDR3 coding sequence is TGCGCCAGCAGCACGGGACCCCCCGGGGAGCTGTTTTTT.